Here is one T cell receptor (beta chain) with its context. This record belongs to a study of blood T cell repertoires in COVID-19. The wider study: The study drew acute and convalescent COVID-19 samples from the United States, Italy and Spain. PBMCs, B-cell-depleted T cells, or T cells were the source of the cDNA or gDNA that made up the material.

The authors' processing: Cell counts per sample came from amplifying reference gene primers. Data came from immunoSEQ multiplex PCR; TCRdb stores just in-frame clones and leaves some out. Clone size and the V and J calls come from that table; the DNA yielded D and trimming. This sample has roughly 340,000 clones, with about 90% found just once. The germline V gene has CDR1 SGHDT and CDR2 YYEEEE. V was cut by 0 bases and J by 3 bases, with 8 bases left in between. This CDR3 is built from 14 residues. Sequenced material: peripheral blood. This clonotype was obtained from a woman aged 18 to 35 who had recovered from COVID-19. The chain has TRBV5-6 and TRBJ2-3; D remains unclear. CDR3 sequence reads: CASSLGVFTDTQYF. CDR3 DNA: TGTGCCAGCAGCTTGGGCGTTTTTACAGATACGCAGTATTTT.